A single sample gave rise to the 22 T cell receptor beta chains below, sequenced in a study of blood T cell repertoires in COVID-19. The repertoire was sequenced with immunoSEQ multiplex PCR; TCRdb's copy has only in-frame clones and lacks some. The sample has roughly 47,000 clones; roughly 84% are singletons. Sequencing was performed on peripheral blood. These receptors were collected from a woman aged 65 to 85 with acute or convalescent COVID-19.

This chain connects TRBV27 to TRBJ2-3; D uncertain. The CDR3 consists of 16 residues. V was clipped by 5 bases and J by 2 bases, with 17 bases between them. Per germline, CDR1 MNHEY and CDR2 SMNVEV (reference sequence). DNA of the CDR3: TGTGCCAGCAGTCGAAGGCCGGAGTTCCTCACAGATACGCAGTATTTT. Amino acid sequence: CASSRRPEFLTDTQYF.

The chain employs TRBV6-5 and TRBJ1-1; the D gene is possibly TRBD1 (5 bases). V dropped 2 bases and J dropped 4 bases, with 14 bases sitting between them. The CDR3 loop spans 15 amino acids. The germline gives CDR1 MNHEY, CDR2 SVGAGI. CDR3 protein: CASSYRGGGATEAFF. Here the CDR3 DNA reads TGTGCCAGCAGTTACAGGGGCGGTGGGGCCACTGAAGCTTTCTTT.

This clone was counted once. The chain links TRBV19 to TRBJ1-5; the match to TRBD1 covers 10 bases. J lost 6 bases, V lost 9 bases, and 11 bases had no gene match. This CDR3 has 15 amino acids. Germline values: CDR1 LNHDA, CDR2 SQIVND (reference sequence). For the CDR3, the DNA is TGTGCCAGCAAATTACGGGACAGGGGATCTCAGCCCCAGCATTTT. It yields the protein CASKLRDRGSQPQHF. Using reference TRBV19 and TRBJ1-5 for the parts outside the CDR3, the full variable domain is DGGITQSPKYLFRKEGQNVTLSCEQNLNHDAMYWYRQDPGQGLRLIYYSQIVNDFQKGDIAEGYSVSREKKESFPLTVTSAQKNPTAFYLCASKLRDRGSQPQHFGDGTRLSIL.

This sequence joins TRBV10-3 and TRBJ2-3; TRBD1 matches at 7 bases. CDR3 length: 13 amino acids. J lost 3 bases, V lost 11 bases, and 8 bases had no gene match. Germline V CDR1 and CDR2: ENHRY, SYGVKD. The CDR3 DNA sequence: TGTGCCTCTGAAGGGGGCGATACAGATACGCAGTATTTT. This encodes CASEGGDTDTQYF.

The rearrangement links TRBV28 to TRBJ1-2; D unclear. The CDR3 consists of 13 residues. Looked up from germline, CDR1 is MDHEN and CDR2 is SYDVKM. V was pared by 7 bases and J by 4 bases, with 13 bases between. The CDR3 coding sequence is TGTGCCAGCACCGGTCTATTGAGCTATGGCTACACCTTC. This codes for CASTGLLSYGYTF.

In regard to this clone: Germline and junction disagree at one end, which may indicate a read error. The J gene is TRBJ2-7, the V gene TRBV7-8; TRBD1 agrees at 7 bases. The CDR3 is 15 amino acids. Looked up from germline, CDR1 is SGHVS and CDR2 is FQNEAQ. The CDR3 DNA is TGTGCCAGCAGCTTAGCGACCGGGACAGCCCTACGTTGGGACTTC. Translating it yields CASSLATGTALRWDF.

This chain joins TRBV12-5 and TRBJ1-4; 9 positions agree with TRBD1. CDR3 length: 14 residues. Germline CDR1 and CDR2: LGHNT and FRNRAP. The V gene end was trimmed by 5 bases and the J gene end by 10 bases; junction bases not matched to a gene: 8. For the CDR3, the DNA is TGTGCTAGTGGTCCCGGGACAGGGCTAAGAAAACTGTTTTTT. Amino acids: CASGPGTGLRKLFF. Together with reference TRBV12-5 and TRBJ1-4, the CDR3 gives the full variable domain: DARVTQTPRHKVTEMGQEVTMRCQPILGHNTVFWYRQTMMQGLELLAYFRNRAPLDDSGMPKDRFSAEMPDATLATLKIQPSEPRDSAVYFCASGPGTGLRKLFFGSGTQLSVL.

J is TRBJ2-2 and V is TRBV9, with D possibly TRBD2 on 6 matching bases. From germline, CDR1 is SGDLS and CDR2 YYNGEE. CDR3 length: 14 residues. V was shortened by 2 bases and J by 4 bases, with 9 bases between the two germline ends. The CDR3 sequence: CASSVGTVTGELFF. As DNA, the CDR3 is TGTGCCAGCAGCGTTGGGACTGTCACCGGGGAGCTGTTTTTT.

This rearrangement joins TRBV2 to TRBJ2-7; 8 bases fit TRBD1. V lost 9 bases and J lost 5; bases outside the gene matches: 9. The CDR3 runs to 13 residues. The V gene's germline CDR1 is SNHLY and CDR2 FYNNEI. The CDR3 DNA sequence: TGTGCCAGATCTCAGGGGGCTATTAACGAGCAGTACTTC. Its translation: CARSQGAINEQYF.

The sample holds a few counts of this clone. V usage is TRBV6-4 and J usage is TRBJ1-6; unclear D gene. Germline V gene lookup returns CDR1 MRHNA and CDR2 SNTAGT. The CDR3 is 11 amino acids. The germline V and J ends were trimmed by 11 bases and 10 bases, with 12 bases remaining between them. The CDR3 sequence: CALGGQSPLHF. The CDR3, as DNA: TGTGCCTTGGGCGGGCAGTCACCCCTCCACTTT.

The rearrangement links TRBV27 to TRBJ2-3; possibly TRBD1 for D (6 bases). The CDR3 spans 15 residues. Trimming took off 6 bases at V and 2 bases at J, with 15 bases between the two ends. Per germline, CDR1 MNHEY and CDR2 SMNVEV (reference sequence). The CDR3 loop reads CASRLQGKTTDTQYF. Written as DNA, the CDR3 is TGTGCCAGCAGATTACAGGGTAAAACCACAGATACGCAGTATTTT.

The chain links TRBV15 to TRBJ1-1, with 7 bases matching TRBD1. The length of the CDR3 is 15 residues. Trimming removed 1 base from V and 1 base from J; junction bases left unmatched: 3. CDR1 is LNHNV and CDR2 is YYDKDF in the germline V gene (reference sequence). CDR3 amino acids: CATSRARTGNTEAFF. Written as DNA, the CDR3 is TGTGCCACCAGCAGAGCCCGGACAGGGAACACTGAAGCTTTCTTT.

This sequence joins TRBV2 and TRBJ2-1, with D possibly being TRBD1 (6 bases). Germline CDR1 is SNHLY and CDR2 is FYNNEI. This CDR3 is built from 15 residues. The germline V and J ends were trimmed by 2 bases and 1 base, with 9 bases remaining between them. This CDR3 reads CASSEQGPSYNEQFF. Here the CDR3 DNA reads TGTGCCAGCAGTGAACAGGGGCCGTCCTACAATGAGCAGTTCTTC.

This clone was observed a few times. The gene calls are TRBV2 and TRBJ2-1, with 9 bases lining up with TRBD2. The CDR3 loop spans 15 amino acids. V was clipped by 6 bases and J by 5 bases; unmatched bases: 8. The germline V gene encodes CDR1 SNHLY and CDR2 FYNNEI. The CDR3 protein is CASRRRREGNNEQFF. The CDR3 nucleotides read TGTGCCAGCAGGCGGAGGCGGGAGGGGAACAATGAGCAGTTCTTC.

The sample holds a few counts of this clone. V and J are TRBV18 and TRBJ2-7, with TRBD2 identical over 8 bases. V dropped 4 bases and J dropped 2; count of bases not matched to a gene: 1. Germline V gene sequence: CDR1 KGHSH, CDR2 LQKENI. This CDR3 contains 13 residues. CDR3 region: CASSRGRTYEQYF. CDR3 DNA: TGTGCCAGCTCACGCGGGAGGACCTACGAGCAGTACTTC. Full variable domain (rest looked up from reference TRBV18 and TRBJ2-7): NAGVMQNPRHLVRRRGQEARLRCSPMKGHSHVYWYRQLPEEGLKFMVYLQKENIIDESGMPKERFSAEFPKEGPSILRIQQVVRGDSAAYFCASSRGRTYEQYFGPGTRLTVT.

This chain's CDR3 is CASSTGTGTSPLHF. In DNA form, the CDR3 reads TGTGCCAGCAGCACCGGGACAGGGACATCACCCCTCCACTTT. V usage is TRBV27 and J usage is TRBJ1-6, with 9 bases matching TRBD1. The CDR3 extends over 14 amino acids. Germline CDR1 and CDR2: MNHEY and SMNVEV (reference sequence). Trimming removed 6 bases from V and 10 bases from J; junction bases left unmatched: 7.

The CDR3 reads CASSLGYGQGIGGNTIYF. Here the CDR3 DNA reads TGTGCCAGCAGCTTAGGCTATGGACAGGGAATCGGGGGAAACACCATATATTTT. V usage is TRBV13 and J usage is TRBJ1-3; 8 bases are shared with TRBD1. There are 18 residues in the CDR3. The germline CDR1 and CDR2 sequences are PRHDT and FYEKMQ (reference sequence). V lost 0 bases and J lost 4; bases outside the gene matches: 11.

The CDR3 sequence: CASSASGTSYNEQFF. The CDR3 region has the DNA TGTGCCAGCAGCGCTAGCGGGACTTCCTACAATGAGCAGTTCTTC. The chain links TRBV9 to TRBJ2-1; 9 bases align to TRBD2. The germline V gene has CDR1 SGDLS and CDR2 YYNGEE. V lost 3 bases, J lost 1 base, and 2 bases stayed unmatched. CDR3 size: 15 residues.

The J gene is TRBJ2-1, the V gene TRBV18; 10 positions agree with TRBD2. The V gene's germline CDR1 is KGHSH and CDR2 LQKENI. The CDR3 is 15 amino acids. V was clipped by 2 bases and J by 5 bases; unmatched bases: 3. As DNA, the CDR3 is TGTGCCAGCTCACCAATAGCGGGAGGTAACAATGAGCAGTTCTTC. It yields the protein CASSPIAGGNNEQFF.

The chain employs TRBV14 and TRBJ1-2, with 8 bases aligning to TRBD1. CDR3 length equals 12 residues. V dropped 6 bases and J dropped 5; count of bases not matched to a gene: 2. CDR1 is SGHDN, CDR2 FVKESK, per germline. The CDR3: CASSRQGYGYTF. CDR3 sequence (DNA): TGTGCCAGCAGTCGACAGGGGTATGGCTACACCTTC. The whole variable domain, filled in from reference TRBV14 and TRBJ1-2, reads EAGVTQFPSHSVIEKGQTVTLRCDPISGHDNLYWYRRVMGKEIKFLLHFVKESKQDESGMPNNRFLAERTGGTYSTLKVQPAELEDSGVYFCASSRQGYGYTFGSGTRLTVV.

This CDR3 reads CSVEGGDSPNEKLFF. The CDR3 coding sequence is TGCAGCGTTGAAGGGGGGGACAGCCCAAATGAAAAACTGTTTTTT. The chain has TRBV29-1 and TRBJ1-4, with 7 bases that match TRBD1. The CDR3 has 15 residues. The germline V gene has CDR1 SQVTM and CDR2 ANQGSEA. The trim removed 1 base at V and 5 bases at J, leaving 7 bases unmatched.

The V call is TRBV4-1, the J call TRBJ1-1, with 9 bases that match TRBD1. The length of the CDR3 is 16 residues. J was trimmed by 0 bases and V by 6 bases; bases with no gene match: 8. Per the germline V gene, CDR1 is MGHRA and CDR2 is YSYEKL. CDR3 coding DNA: TGCGCCAGCAGTGAACAGGGGGCCGTCGTGAACACTGAAGCTTTCTTT. The encoded protein is CASSEQGAVVNTEAFF.